This paragraph covers one TCR beta chain sequence. This sample was taken from a study of shared clonotypes between healthy human individuals. Generated by immunoSEQ multiplex PCR, the TCRdb table keeps only in-frame clones and is missing some. Of over 300,000 clones listed, roughly 91% were seen once; the top ten hold 16%. The CDR3 extends over 13 amino acids. CDR1 and CDR2 (germline): MGHRA, YSYEKL. V shed 0 bases and J shed 10 bases, with 13 bases lying between them. V and J are TRBV4-1 and TRBJ2-7; D call uncertain. This receptor was identified in a man aged 18 to 29 in good health. Sequencing used memory CD8+ T cells sorted from blood. The sample's subset: CD45RO+ cells pooled with CCR7-negative TemRA cells. DNA of the CDR3: TGCGCCAGCAGCCAAGATACGGCGTTAAATCAGTACTTC. As protein: CASSQDTALNQYF.